Sequencing of this TCR beta chain was carried out in a study of T cells after yellow fever vaccination. About this clonotype itself: Its antigen is still unknown.

The CDR3 contains 14 residues. V shed 3 bases, J shed 6 bases, and the junction held 5 bases outside the gene matches. MiXCR, applied by TCRdb to the 5' RACE reads, yields one record per CDR3 protein. The table lists some 350,000 distinct CDR3 sequences, 6.2% of them singletons, with over 12% in the top ten. Study conclusions and caveats: At around 95% for CD4 and about 88% for CD8, most primary-vaccination clones showed up again after the booster. Peak timing came faster in the weaker secondary response, day 5 versus 15. Overlap between CD4 and CD8 compartments was detected for a small share of clonotypes.

The rearrangement joins TRBV12-3 or TRBV12-4 to TRBJ2-3; 8 positions agree with TRBD2. Sequencing used PBMCs, obtained 5 days after the yellow fever booster vaccination. This TCR came from a man aged 30-40 years who received the YFV17D yellow fever vaccine. The CDR3 protein is CASSFRGGGDTQYF. As DNA, the CDR3 is TGTGCCAGCAGTTTTCGGGGGGGCGGGGATACGCAGTATTTT.